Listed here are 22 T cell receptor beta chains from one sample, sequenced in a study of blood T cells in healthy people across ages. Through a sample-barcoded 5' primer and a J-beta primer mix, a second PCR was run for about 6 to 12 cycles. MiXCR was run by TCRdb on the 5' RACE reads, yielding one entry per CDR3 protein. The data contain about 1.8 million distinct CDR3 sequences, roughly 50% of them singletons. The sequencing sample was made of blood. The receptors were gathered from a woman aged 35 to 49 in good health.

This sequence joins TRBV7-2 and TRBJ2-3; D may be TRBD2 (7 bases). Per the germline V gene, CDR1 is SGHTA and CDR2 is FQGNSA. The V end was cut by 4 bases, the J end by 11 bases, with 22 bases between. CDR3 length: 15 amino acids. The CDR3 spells CASSSPRGGPEGQYF. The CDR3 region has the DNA TGTGCCAGCAGCTCCCCACGCGGGGGCCCCGAGGGGCAGTATTTT.

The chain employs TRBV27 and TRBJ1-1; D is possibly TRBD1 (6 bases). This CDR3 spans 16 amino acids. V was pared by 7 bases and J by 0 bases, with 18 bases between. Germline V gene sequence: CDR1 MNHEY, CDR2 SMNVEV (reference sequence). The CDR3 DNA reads TGTGCCAGCAACCACAGGGACCCAAACGTGAACACTGAAGCTTTCTTT. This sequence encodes CASNHRDPNVNTEAFF.

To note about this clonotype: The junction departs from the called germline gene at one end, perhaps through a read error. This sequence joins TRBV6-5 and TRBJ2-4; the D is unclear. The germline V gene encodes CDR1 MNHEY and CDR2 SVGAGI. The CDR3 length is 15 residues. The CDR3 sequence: CAGSYTLDTKNIQYF. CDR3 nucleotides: TGTGCCGGCAGTTACACCCTAGACACCAAAAACATTCAGTACTTC.

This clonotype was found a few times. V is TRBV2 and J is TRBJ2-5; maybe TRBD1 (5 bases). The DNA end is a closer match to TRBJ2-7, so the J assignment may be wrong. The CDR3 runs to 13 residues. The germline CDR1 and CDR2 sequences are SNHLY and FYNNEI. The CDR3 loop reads CASRIGVTYEQYF. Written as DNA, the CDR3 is TGTGCCAGCAGGATAGGGGTGACCTACGAGCAGTACTTC.

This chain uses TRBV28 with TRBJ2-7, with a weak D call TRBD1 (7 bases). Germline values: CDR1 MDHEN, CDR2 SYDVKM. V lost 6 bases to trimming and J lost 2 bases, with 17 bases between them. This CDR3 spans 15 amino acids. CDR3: CASRPAGGITYEQYF. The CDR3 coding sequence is TGTGCCAGCAGGCCGGCAGGGGGGATTACCTACGAGCAGTACTTC.

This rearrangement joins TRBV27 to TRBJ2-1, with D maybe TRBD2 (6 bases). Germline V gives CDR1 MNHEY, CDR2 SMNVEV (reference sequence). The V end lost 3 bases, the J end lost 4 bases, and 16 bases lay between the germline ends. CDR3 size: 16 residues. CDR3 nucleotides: TGTGCCAGCAGTTTTCTGGTTAGCGGATCTTACAATGAGCAGTTCTTC. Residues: CASSFLVSGSYNEQFF.

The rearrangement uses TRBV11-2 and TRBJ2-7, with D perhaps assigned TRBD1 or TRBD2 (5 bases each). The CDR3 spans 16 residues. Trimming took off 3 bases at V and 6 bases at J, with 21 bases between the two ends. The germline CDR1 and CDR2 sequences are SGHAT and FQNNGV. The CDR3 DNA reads TGTGCCAGCAGCTTTTTCCGGGGCCACACATTCTTCGAGCAGTACTTC. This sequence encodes CASSFFRGHTFFEQYF.

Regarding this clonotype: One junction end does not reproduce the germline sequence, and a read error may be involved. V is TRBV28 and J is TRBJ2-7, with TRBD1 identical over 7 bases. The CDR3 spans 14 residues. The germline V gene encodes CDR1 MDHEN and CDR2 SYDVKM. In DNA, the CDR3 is TGTACCAGCAGTTTTGGGGGACAGTCCTACGAGCAGTACTTC. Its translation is CTSSFGGQSYEQYF. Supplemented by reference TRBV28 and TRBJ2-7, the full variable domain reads DVKVTQSSRYLVKRTGEKVFLECVQDMDHENMFWYRQDPGLGLRLIYFSYDVKMKEKGDIPEGYSVSREKKERFSLILESASTNQTSMYLCTSSFGGQSYEQYFGPGTRLTVT.

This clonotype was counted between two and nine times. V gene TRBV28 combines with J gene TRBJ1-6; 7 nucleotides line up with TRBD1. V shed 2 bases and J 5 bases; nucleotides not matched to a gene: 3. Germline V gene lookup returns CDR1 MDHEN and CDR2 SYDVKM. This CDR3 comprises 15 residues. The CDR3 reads CASSLGDSHNSPLHF. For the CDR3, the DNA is TGTGCCAGCAGTTTAGGGGACAGCCATAATTCACCCCTCCACTTT.

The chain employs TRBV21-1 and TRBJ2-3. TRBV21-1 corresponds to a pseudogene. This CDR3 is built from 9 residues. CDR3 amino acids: CLKADTQYF. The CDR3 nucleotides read TGTTTGAAAGCAGATACGCAGTATTTT.

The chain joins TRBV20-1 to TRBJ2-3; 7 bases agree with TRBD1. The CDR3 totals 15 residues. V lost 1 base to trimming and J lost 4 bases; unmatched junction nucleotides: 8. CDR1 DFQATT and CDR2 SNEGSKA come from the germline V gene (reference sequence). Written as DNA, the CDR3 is TGCAGTGCTAGAGGAATTATTCAGGGGGCAGATACGCAGTATTTT. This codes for CSARGIIQGADTQYF.

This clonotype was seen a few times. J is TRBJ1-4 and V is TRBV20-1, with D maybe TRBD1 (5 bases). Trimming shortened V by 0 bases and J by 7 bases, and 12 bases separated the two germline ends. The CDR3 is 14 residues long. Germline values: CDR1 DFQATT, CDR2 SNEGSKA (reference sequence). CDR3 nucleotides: TGCAGTGCTAGAGATTCGGGACTCGCTGAAAAACTGTTTTTT. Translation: CSARDSGLAEKLFF.

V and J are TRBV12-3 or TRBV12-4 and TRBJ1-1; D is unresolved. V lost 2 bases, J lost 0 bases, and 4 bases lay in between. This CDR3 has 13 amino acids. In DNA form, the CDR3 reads TGTGCCAGCAGTTTAATGGTGAACACTGAAGCTTTCTTT. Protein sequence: CASSLMVNTEAFF.

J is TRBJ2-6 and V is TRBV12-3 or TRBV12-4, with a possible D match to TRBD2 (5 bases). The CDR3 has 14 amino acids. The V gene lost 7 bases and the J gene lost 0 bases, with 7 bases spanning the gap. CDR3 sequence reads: CASMRASGANVLTF. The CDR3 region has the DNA TGTGCCAGCATGAGGGCCTCTGGGGCCAACGTCCTGACTTTC.

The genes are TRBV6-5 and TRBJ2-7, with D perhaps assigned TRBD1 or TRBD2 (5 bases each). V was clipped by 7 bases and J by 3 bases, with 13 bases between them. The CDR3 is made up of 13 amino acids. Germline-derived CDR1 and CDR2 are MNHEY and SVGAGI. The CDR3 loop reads CASTEGSSYEQYF. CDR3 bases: TGTGCCAGCACCGAGGGGAGCAGCTACGAGCAGTACTTC.

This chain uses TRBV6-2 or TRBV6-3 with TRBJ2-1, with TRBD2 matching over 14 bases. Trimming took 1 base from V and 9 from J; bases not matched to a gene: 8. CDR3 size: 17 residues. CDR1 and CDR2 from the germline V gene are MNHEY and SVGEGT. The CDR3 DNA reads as TGTGCCAGCAGTTACTTGACTAGCGGGGGGGCCGGCCCTGAGCAGTTCTTC. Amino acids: CASSYLTSGGAGPEQFF.

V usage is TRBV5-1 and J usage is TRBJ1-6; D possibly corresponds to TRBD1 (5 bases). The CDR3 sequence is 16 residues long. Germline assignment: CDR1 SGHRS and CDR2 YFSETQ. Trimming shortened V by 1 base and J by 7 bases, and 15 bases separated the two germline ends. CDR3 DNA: TGCGCCAGCAGCTTGAGGGGCTACGGGGGAAATTCACCCCTCCACTTT. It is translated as CASSLRGYGGNSPLHF.

The CDR3 is CASMGWSQETQYF. CDR3 nucleotides: TGTGCCAGCATGGGATGGAGTCAAGAGACCCAGTACTTC. The genes are TRBV6-1 and TRBJ2-5; D gene unclear. Trimming shortened V by 7 bases and J by 2 bases, and 11 bases separated the two germline ends. Germline V gene lookup returns CDR1 MNHNS and CDR2 SASEGT. CDR3 length equals 13 residues.

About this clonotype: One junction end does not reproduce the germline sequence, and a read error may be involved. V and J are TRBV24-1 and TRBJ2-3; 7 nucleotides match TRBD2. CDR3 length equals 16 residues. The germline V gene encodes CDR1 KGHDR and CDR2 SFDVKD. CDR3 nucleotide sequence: TGCGCCACCAGTGATCTGCCGGGACTAATATTTGATACGCAGTATTTT. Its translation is CATSDLPGLIFDTQYF.

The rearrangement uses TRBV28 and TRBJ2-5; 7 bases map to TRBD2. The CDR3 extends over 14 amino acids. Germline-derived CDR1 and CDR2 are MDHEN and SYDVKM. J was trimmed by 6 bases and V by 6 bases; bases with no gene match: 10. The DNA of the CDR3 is TGTGCCAGCAGCCCCGGTCGGGGAGGGAAGACCCAGTACTTC. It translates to CASSPGRGGKTQYF.

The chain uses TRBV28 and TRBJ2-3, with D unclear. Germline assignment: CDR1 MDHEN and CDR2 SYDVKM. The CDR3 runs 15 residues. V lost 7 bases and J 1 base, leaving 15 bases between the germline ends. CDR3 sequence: CASNPTLMGTDTQYF. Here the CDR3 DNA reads TGTGCCAGCAATCCGACCCTAATGGGCACAGATACGCAGTATTTT. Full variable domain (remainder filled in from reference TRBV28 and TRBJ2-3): DVKVTQSSRYLVKRTGEKVFLECVQDMDHENMFWYRQDPGLGLRLIYFSYDVKMKEKGDIPEGYSVSREKKERFSLILESASTNQTSMYLCASNPTLMGTDTQYFGPGTRLTVL.

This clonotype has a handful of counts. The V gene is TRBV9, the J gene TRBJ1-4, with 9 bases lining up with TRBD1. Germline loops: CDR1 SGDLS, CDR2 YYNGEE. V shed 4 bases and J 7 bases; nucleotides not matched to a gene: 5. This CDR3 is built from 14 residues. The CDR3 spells CASSPTGGFEKLFF. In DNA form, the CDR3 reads TGTGCCAGCAGCCCGACAGGGGGTTTTGAAAAACTGTTTTTT.